One and the same sample provided the 7 T cell receptor beta chains below, sequenced in a study of human T cells and chemical hapten exposure. Time point given: pre-sensitization, week 0. The treatment was: therapeutic diphenylcyclopropenone sensitization with weekly scalp DPC. TCRdb recomputed calls from the RACE reads with MiXCR, one row per CDR3 protein. The sample holds tens of thousands of distinct CDR3 sequences; 6% to 9.5% are singletons and the top ten take about 1.2%. The sequences come from whole blood, collected in connection with sensitization to the hapten diphenylcyclopropenone (DPC). These receptor sequences come from a woman in her fifties or sixties with alopecia areata. Some clones in this sample may be carry-over from other donors' samples.

The genes are TRBV5-4 and TRBJ2-3; D is undetermined. Trimming took 4 bases from V and 0 from J, leaving 18 bases between them. CDR1 SGHNT and CDR2 YYREEE come from the germline V gene (reference sequence). This CDR3 region has 17 residues. CDR3 residues: CASSLGPVHSSTDTQYF. CDR3 DNA sequence: TGTGCCAGCAGCCTTGGCCCGGTTCACTCTAGCACAGATACGCAGTATTTT.

In this sample, this clonotype turned up many times. The genes are TRBV30 and TRBJ2-3; TRBD1 matches 7 bases. Germline CDR1 is GTSNPN and CDR2 is SVGIG (reference sequence). The V and J ends lost 3 bases and 0 bases, in that order; junction bases with no gene match: 3. This CDR3 comprises 14 residues. CDR3 residues: CAWSRDSSTDTQYF. In DNA, the CDR3 is TGTGCCTGGAGCCGGGACAGTAGCACAGATACGCAGTATTTT.

This clonotype appeared many times. The chain carries TRBV7-3 and TRBJ2-1, with 7 bases that match TRBD2. Germline CDR1 is SGHTA and CDR2 is FQGTGA. CDR3 length: 16 residues. Trimming at V came to 0 bases and at J to 6 bases, leaving 8 bases not matched to a gene. Written as DNA, the CDR3 is TGTGCCAGCAGCTTAACCTGGGCTAGCGGAGTCAATGAGCAGTTCTTC. The encoded protein is CASSLTWASGVNEQFF.

The genes are TRBV5-1 and TRBJ2-1; a weak D match, TRBD2 (5 bases). Between the trimmed V and J ends, which lost 0 bases and 6 bases, there was a span of 16 bases. Germline V gives CDR1 SGHRS, CDR2 YFSETQ. The CDR3 loop spans 16 amino acids. CDR3 region: CASSLAAGPAGNEQFF. The DNA for the CDR3 is TGCGCCAGCAGCTTGGCCGCCGGGCCCGCGGGCAATGAGCAGTTCTTC.

The table lists this clonotype with many counts. This chain joins TRBV11-2 and TRBJ1-2; 12 bases line up with TRBD1. Germline V gives CDR1 SGHAT, CDR2 FQNNGV. V lost 5 bases and J lost 2; bases outside the gene matches: 9. The CDR3 runs to 17 residues. The CDR3 is CASSVSGTGGANYGYTF. Written as DNA, the CDR3 is TGTGCCAGCAGCGTATCTGGGACAGGGGGCGCAAACTATGGCTACACCTTC.

This clonotype was observed many times. J is TRBJ2-7 and V is TRBV12-3 or TRBV12-4, with 7 bases aligning to TRBD2. V lost 2 bases, J lost 5 bases, and 9 bases stayed unmatched. This CDR3 contains 15 residues. The chain's CDR3 is CASSLMGGSKDEQYF. For the CDR3, the DNA is TGTGCCAGCAGTTTAATGGGCGGGAGTAAGGACGAGCAGTACTTC.

This clonotype was found many times. This chain uses TRBV6-5 with TRBJ2-1; 10 bases match TRBD1. The CDR3 extends over 16 amino acids. V gave up 5 bases and J gave up 7 bases; unmatched junction bases: 11. Looked up from germline, CDR1 is MNHEY and CDR2 is SVGAGI. CDR3 amino acids: CASSPRQGAISNEQFF. The CDR3, as DNA: TGTGCCAGCAGTCCGCGACAGGGGGCTATATCGAATGAGCAGTTCTTC.